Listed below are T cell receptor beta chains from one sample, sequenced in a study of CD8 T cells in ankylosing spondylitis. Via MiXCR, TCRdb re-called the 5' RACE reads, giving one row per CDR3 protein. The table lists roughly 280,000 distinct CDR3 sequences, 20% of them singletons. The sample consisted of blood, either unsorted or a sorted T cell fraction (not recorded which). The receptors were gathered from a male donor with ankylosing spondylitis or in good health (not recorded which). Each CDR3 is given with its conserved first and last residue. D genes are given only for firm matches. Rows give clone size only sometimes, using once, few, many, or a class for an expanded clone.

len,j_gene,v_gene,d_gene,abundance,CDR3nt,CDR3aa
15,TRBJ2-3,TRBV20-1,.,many,TGCAGTGCTAGAAAGGCCCAAGCGTGGCCAGATACGCAGTATTTT,CSARKAQAWPDTQYF
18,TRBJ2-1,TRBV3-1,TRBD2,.,TGTGCCAGCAGCCAAGATATTGGACTAGCGGGGGTCTACAATGAGCAGTTCTTC,CASSQDIGLAGVYNEQFF
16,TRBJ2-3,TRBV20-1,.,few,TGCAGTGCTAGAGAGGGTCCCGCGGGGAAAACAGATACGCAGTATTTT,CSAREGPAGKTDTQYF
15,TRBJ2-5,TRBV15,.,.,TGTGCCACCAGCAGTTCAGGGGAATTGGGAGAGACCCAGTACTTC,CATSSSGELGETQYF
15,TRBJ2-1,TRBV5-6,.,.,TGTGCCAGCAGCTTGGCCCTTCTCAACGGGGGTGAGCAGTTCTTC,CASSLALLNGGEQFF
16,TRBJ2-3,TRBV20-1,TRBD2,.,TGCAGTGCTAGAGATGGGAGGACTAGCGTGGCAGATACGCAGTATTTT,CSARDGRTSVADTQYF
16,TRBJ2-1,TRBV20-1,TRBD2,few,TGCAGTGCTAGGGAACTAGCGGGGTTCTCCTACAATGAGCAGTTCTTC,CSARELAGFSYNEQFF
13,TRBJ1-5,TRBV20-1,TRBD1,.,TGCAGTGCTATAGGGGGCCCCCAACAGCCCCAGCATTTT,CSAIGGPQQPQHF
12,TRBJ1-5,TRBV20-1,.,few,TGCAGTGCTAGACAGTCCAATCAGCCCCAGCATTTT,CSARQSNQPQHF
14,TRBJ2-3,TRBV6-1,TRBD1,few,TGTGCCAGCAGCCGAAGGACAGGTCCAGATACGCAGTATTTT,CASSRRTGPDTQYF
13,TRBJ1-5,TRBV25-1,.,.,TGTGCCAGCAGTACGACGGGCAATCAGCCCCAGCATTTT,CASSTTGNQPQHF
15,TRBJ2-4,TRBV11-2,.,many,TGTGCCAGCAGCTTAACCGAGACCTCCAAAAACATTCAGTACTTC,CASSLTETSKNIQYF
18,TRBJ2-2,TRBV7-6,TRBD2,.,TGTGCCAGCAGCCGCCCCGTAGCGGGGGGATTCAACACCGGGGAGCTGTTTTTT,CASSRPVAGGFNTGELFF
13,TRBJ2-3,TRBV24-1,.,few,TGTGCCACCAGTGATTTCAGGGCAGATACGCAGTATTTT,CATSDFRADTQYF
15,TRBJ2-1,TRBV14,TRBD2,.,TGTGCCAGCAGCCTGGGACTAGCGGGATCTAATCGGCAGTTCTTC,CASSLGLAGSNRQFF
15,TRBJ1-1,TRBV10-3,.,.,TGTGCCATCAGCCCGGCGACAGGCTTGAACACTGAAGCTTTCTTT,CAISPATGLNTEAFF
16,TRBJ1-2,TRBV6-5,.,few,TGTGCCAGCAGTTACTCGTTGCCAGGGCGGGGATATGGCTACACCTTC,CASSYSLPGRGYGYTF
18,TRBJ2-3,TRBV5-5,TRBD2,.,TGTGCCAGCAGCTCGGGACTAGCGGGAGGGTGGAGAACAGATACGCAGTATTTT,CASSSGLAGGWRTDTQYF
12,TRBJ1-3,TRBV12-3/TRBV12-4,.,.,TGTGCCAGCCGGGGGATTGGAAACACCATATATTTT,CASRGIGNTIYF
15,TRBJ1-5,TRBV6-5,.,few,TGTGCCAGCAGTTACTCGATGCGCGGGAATCAGCCCCAGCATTTT,CASSYSMRGNQPQHF
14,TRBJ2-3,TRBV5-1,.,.,TGCGCCAGCGCCCGGGCGAGTCGCACAGATACGCAGTATTTT,CASARASRTDTQYF
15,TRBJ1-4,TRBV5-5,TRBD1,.,TGTGCCAGCAGCTTGCCGGGGACAGGGGATGAAAAACTGTTTTTT,CASSLPGTGDEKLFF
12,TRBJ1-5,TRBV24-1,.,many,TGTGCCACCAGTAACAGCATTGGGCCCCAGCATTTT,CATSNSIGPQHF
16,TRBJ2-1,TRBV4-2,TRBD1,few,TGTGCCAGCAGCCGCCCCATCACAGGGGCGGGCAATGAGCAGTTCTTC,CASSRPITGAGNEQFF
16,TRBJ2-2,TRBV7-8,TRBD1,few,TGTGCCAGCAGCCCCGGGACAGGGTGGGACACCGGGGAGCTGTTTTTT,CASSPGTGWDTGELFF
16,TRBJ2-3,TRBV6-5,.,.,TGTGCCAGCAGTTACTCGATCCAGGGAAGCACAGATACGCAGTATTTT,CASSYSIQGSTDTQYF
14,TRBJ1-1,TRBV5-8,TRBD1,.,TGTGCCAGCAGCCCCGGGACAGGGCTCGCTGAAGCTTTCTTT,CASSPGTGLAEAFF
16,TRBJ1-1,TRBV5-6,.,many,TGTGCCAGCAGCTTGACGCCCGCACCGTCGAACACTGAAGCTTTCTTT,CASSLTPAPSNTEAFF
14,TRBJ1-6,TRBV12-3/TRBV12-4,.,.,TGTGCCAGCAGTTTACTCAGGGCGAATTCACCCCTCCACTTT,CASSLLRANSPLHF
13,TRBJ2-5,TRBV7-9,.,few,TGTGCCAGCAGTTTCAGGACTGAAGAGACCCAGTACTTC,CASSFRTEETQYF
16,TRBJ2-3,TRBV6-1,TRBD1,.,TGTGCCAGCAGGCGCCCCTCCGGGACAGGCACAGATACGCAGTATTTT,CASRRPSGTGTDTQYF
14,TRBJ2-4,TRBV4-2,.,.,TGTGCCAGCAGCCCCCGGGACGGAGAAAACATTCAGTACTTC,CASSPRDGENIQYF
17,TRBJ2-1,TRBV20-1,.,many,TGCAGTGCTAGTAGCCCGTGGCTGGACAGTATCGGGAATGAGCAGTTCTTC,CSASSPWLDSIGNEQFF
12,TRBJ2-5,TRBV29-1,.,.,TGCAGCCAGACGGGATCCGGCGAGACCCAGTACTTC,CSQTGSGETQYF